This T cell receptor beta chain came from a study of molecular identifiers for immune sequencing clone quantification. Study details: RNA from 20,000 or 100,000 naive CD8 cells was split five ways in replicates, with four sequenced. The study, taken as a whole, reports: Barcode-sharing identical TCR molecules could underestimate highly expanded clone sizes.

This clonotype was counted ten times or more. Antigen: not known. Using a CD8+CD4-CCR7+CD45RA+ phenotype, naive CD8 T cells were sorted. For bulk TCR libraries, previously described methods and listed TCR primers were used. TCRdb re-called the PCR reads with MiXCR, one entry per CDR3 protein. The sample records about half a million distinct CDR3 sequences, approximately 25% being singletons. V shed 7 bases and J 0 bases; nucleotides not matched to a gene: 12. This CDR3 comprises 18 residues. Specimen: naive CD8+ T cells from blood, with Jurkat cell RNA spiked in. The subset was: FACS-sorted CD8+CD4-CCR7+CD45RA+ naive T cells. V gene TRBV12-3 or TRBV12-4 combines with J gene TRBJ2-6; 7 nucleotides agree with TRBD2. The sequence was collected from a human donor in good health. Some libraries in this study had Jurkat cell RNA spiked in. CDR3 protein: CASTSPSGLNSGANVLTF. The CDR3 DNA reads TGTGCCAGCACCTCGCCTAGCGGACTAAACTCTGGGGCCAACGTCCTGACTTTC.